This section outlines one T cell receptor (beta chain) sequence together with its context. Its specificity is not known. Unstimulated Tregs (CD4+CD25+CD127-) and CD4+CD25- non-Tregs were sorted from PBMCs. The data are from a study of Tregs in tolerant kidney transplant recipients. CDR1 and CDR2 from the germline V gene are SGHAT and FQNNGV. CDR3 size: 18 residues. V was clipped by 2 bases and J by 0 bases, with 17 bases between them. The protocol was immunoSEQ multiplex PCR, while the TCRdb copy is restricted to in-frame clones and leaves out a portion. The sample consists of 200,000 to 300,000 clones, 65% to 85% of them appearing once. Study observations and caveats: Biological reproducibility was not directly addressed, but technical replication error appeared minimal. The most relevant donor-specific Treg TCRbeta repertoire apparently came from expansion with activated donor B cells.

This chain uses TRBV11-2 with TRBJ2-1; TRBD2 is a possible D gene (6 bases). This clonotype was obtained from a human donor in good health. The sample consisted of CD4+ T cells from blood. CDR3 loop: CASSLTHASVYSYNEQFF. CDR3 sequence (DNA): TGTGCCAGCAGCTTAACCCATGCTAGCGTATACTCCTACAATGAGCAGTTCTTC.